These 5 T cell receptor beta chains were all obtained from the same sample, sequenced in a study of beta chain features in type 1 diabetes. The study reverse transcribed the entire isolated RNA, so it sequenced expressed TCRB transcripts. Measured with immunoSEQ multiplex PCR; TCRdb has only the in-frame clones, and not every one. The sample shows roughly 180,000 clones, less than 15% of them seen only once. The sample consisted of central memory CD4+ T cells from blood. The receptors originated from a young woman in good health.

V is TRBV28 and J is TRBJ2-5, with TRBD1 matching over 8 bases. V dropped 4 bases and J dropped 4; count of bases not matched to a gene: 8. CDR3 length equals 15 residues. The V gene's germline CDR1 is MDHEN and CDR2 SYDVKM. CDR3 residues: CASSSRTGYRETQYF. CDR3 DNA: TGTGCCAGCAGTTCGCGGACAGGGTACCGAGAGACCCAGTACTTC.

Only a few counts were recorded for this clone. The chain employs TRBV6-1 and TRBJ2-1; possible D gene TRBD1, 6 bases. The CDR3 has 14 residues. V lost 6 bases to trimming and J lost 7 bases, with 16 bases between them. CDR1 MNHNS and CDR2 SASEGT come from the germline V gene. CDR3 sequence: CASSLQGRVNEQFF. The CDR3 DNA reads TGTGCCAGCAGCCTACAGGGTAGGGTTAATGAGCAGTTCTTC.

Only a few counts were recorded for this clone. The chain couples TRBV28 to TRBJ1-2, with 12 positions matching TRBD1. The CDR3 spans 17 residues. Per germline, CDR1 MDHEN and CDR2 SYDVKM. V lost 2 bases, J lost 7 bases, and 11 bases stayed unmatched. CDR3: CASSLPGTGGAGFGYTF. The CDR3 region has the DNA TGTGCCAGCAGTTTACCCGGGACAGGGGGCGCGGGTTTTGGCTACACCTTC.

The rearrangement links TRBV28 to TRBJ2-1; the D gene is possibly TRBD2 (5 bases). The V gene's germline CDR1 is MDHEN and CDR2 SYDVKM. Trimming shortened V by 5 bases and J by 0 bases, and 14 bases separated the two germline ends. The CDR3 is 16 amino acids. In DNA form, the CDR3 reads TGTGCCAGCAGTCTCCCGAGACGGGGCTCCTACAATGAGCAGTTCTTC. Encoded protein: CASSLPRRGSYNEQFF.

This clone appeared many times. V gene TRBV2 combines with J gene TRBJ2-5, with 7 bases that match TRBD1. This CDR3 is 13 amino acids long. The J segment lost 3 bases and the V segment lost 6 bases, leaving 4 bases of the junction unmatched. The germline gives CDR1 SNHLY, CDR2 FYNNEI. Written as DNA, the CDR3 is TGTGCCAGCAGCGACAGGGCCGAAGAGACCCAGTACTTC. Protein sequence: CASSDRAEETQYF.